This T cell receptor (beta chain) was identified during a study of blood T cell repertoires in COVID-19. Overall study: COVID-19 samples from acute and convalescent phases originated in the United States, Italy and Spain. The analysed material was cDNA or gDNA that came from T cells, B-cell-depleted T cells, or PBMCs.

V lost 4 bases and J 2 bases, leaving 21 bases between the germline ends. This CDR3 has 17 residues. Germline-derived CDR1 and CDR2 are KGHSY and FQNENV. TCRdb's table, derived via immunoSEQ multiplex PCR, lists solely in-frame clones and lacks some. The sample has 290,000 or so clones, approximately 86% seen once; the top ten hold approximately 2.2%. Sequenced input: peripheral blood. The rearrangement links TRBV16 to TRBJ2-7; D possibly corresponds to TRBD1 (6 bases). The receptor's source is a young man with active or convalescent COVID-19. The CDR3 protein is CASSPLTGQGPTYEQYF. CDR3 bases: TGTGCCAGCAGCCCCCTCACAGGGCAGGGGCCCACCTACGAGCAGTACTTC.